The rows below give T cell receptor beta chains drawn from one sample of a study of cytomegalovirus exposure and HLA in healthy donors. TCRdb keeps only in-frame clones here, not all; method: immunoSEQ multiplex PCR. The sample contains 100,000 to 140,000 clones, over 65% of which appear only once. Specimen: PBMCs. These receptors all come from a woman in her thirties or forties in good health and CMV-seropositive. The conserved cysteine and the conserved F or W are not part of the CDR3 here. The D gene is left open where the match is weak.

CDR3 protein: ASSPSGQGFYGYT
J gene: TRBJ1-2
D gene: TRBD1
V gene: TRBV2

CDR3 protein: AISESGQGSHIQY
J gene: TRBJ2-4
D gene: TRBD1
V gene: TRBV10-3

CDR3 protein: ASSLAADTQY
J gene: TRBJ2-3
D gene: -
V gene: TRBV5-4

CDR3 protein: AISGAPGTGNFLDTGELF
J gene: TRBJ2-2
D gene: TRBD1
V gene: TRBV10-3

CDR3 protein: ASSLEGSGDNEQF
J gene: TRBJ2-1
D gene: TRBD2
V gene: TRBV11-2

CDR3 protein: ASSFTGVRDEQY
J gene: TRBJ2-7
D gene: TRBD1
V gene: TRBV5-6

CDR3 protein: ASSLGGDDYGYT
J gene: TRBJ1-2
D gene: -
V gene: TRBV4-3

CDR3 protein: ASRFAGTAAYNEQF
J gene: TRBJ2-1
D gene: TRBD1
V gene: TRBV5-1

CDR3 protein: ASSLRQVIYTGELF
J gene: TRBJ2-2
D gene: -
V gene: TRBV5-1

CDR3 protein: ASRAAGGYTEAF
J gene: TRBJ1-1
D gene: TRBD1
V gene: TRBV6-5

CDR3 protein: ASSPTGSGELF
J gene: TRBJ2-2
D gene: -
V gene: TRBV18

CDR3 protein: ASSLEGPYYEQY
J gene: TRBJ2-7
D gene: -
V gene: TRBV11-2

CDR3 protein: ASSIALRGLNEQY
J gene: TRBJ2-7
D gene: TRBD1
V gene: TRBV19

CDR3 protein: ASSFGAARSYEQY
J gene: TRBJ2-7
D gene: -
V gene: TRBV5-4

CDR3 protein: ASRGGRGDGYT
J gene: TRBJ1-2
D gene: -
V gene: TRBV6-5

CDR3 protein: ATSRDRGEQY
J gene: TRBJ2-7
D gene: -
V gene: TRBV15

CDR3 protein: ASSSSGTSGGEQY
J gene: TRBJ2-7
D gene: TRBD2
V gene: TRBV28

CDR3 protein: ASSLVYYTGELF
J gene: TRBJ2-2
D gene: -
V gene: TRBV7-2

CDR3 protein: AITHDRGYNGYT
J gene: TRBJ1-2
D gene: TRBD1
V gene: TRBV10-3

CDR3 protein: ASSPRFENTEAF
J gene: TRBJ1-1
D gene: -
V gene: TRBV18

CDR3 protein: ASSQDPPANYGYT
J gene: TRBJ1-2
D gene: -
V gene: TRBV4-2

CDR3 protein: ASSLTLRPGTGSLEQY
J gene: TRBJ2-7
D gene: TRBD1
V gene: TRBV5-5

CDR3 protein: ASSRALNTEAF
J gene: TRBJ1-1
D gene: -
V gene: TRBV7-6

CDR3 protein: APLGKCEQF
J gene: TRBJ2-1
D gene: -
V gene: TRBV6-8

CDR3 protein: ASSEGAAENEKLF
J gene: TRBJ1-4
D gene: -
V gene: TRBV6-1